This is a list of T cell receptor beta chains from one sample in a study of neurological immune-mediated disorders. TCRdb analysed the 5' RACE reads with MiXCR anew, one entry per CDR3 protein. The table records 40,000 to 55,000 distinct CDR3 sequences, about 9.4% of them present only once. Material: PBMCs. These TCRs come from a woman in her 40s with HTLV-1-associated myelopathy (HAM/TSP). Both conserved end residues are part of each CDR3. Each record gives: clone size, J gene, D gene, V gene, CDR3 protein, CDR3 DNA. A D gene is named only where the DNA matches it firmly. The listing skips clone size in some rows; elsewhere it reads once, few, many or a size class.

-,TRBJ2-1,TRBD2,TRBV7-9,CASSLVPLAAPHNEQFF,TGTGCCAGCAGCTTAGTCCCACTAGCGGCGCCCCACAATGAGCAGTTCTTC
many,TRBJ1-6,-,TRBV12-3/TRBV12-4,CASTLGEGNSPLHF,TGTGCCAGCACTCTGGGGGAGGGCAATTCACCCCTCCACTTT
many,TRBJ2-3,TRBD2,TRBV5-1,CASSLASGAGVTDTQYF,TGCGCCAGCAGCTTGGCCTCAGGTGCGGGGGTCACAGATACGCAGTATTTT
many,TRBJ2-7,-,TRBV6-2/TRBV6-3,CASSSGVSLRAVGQYF,TGTGCCAGCAGCTCCGGAGTAAGTCTCAGAGCGGTCGGGCAGTACTTC
few,TRBJ1-2,TRBD1,TRBV29-1,CSVNQPGQGVANYGYTF,TGCAGCGTTAATCAGCCGGGACAGGGGGTCGCTAACTATGGCTACACCTTC
-,TRBJ2-7,-,TRBV9,CASSATLDSEQYF,TGTGCCAGCAGTGCGACTTTGGACAGCGAGCAGTACTTC
-,TRBJ1-1,-,TRBV29-1,CSACAGGGRTEAFF,TGCAGCGCCTGTGCGGGAGGGGGTAGGACTGAAGCTTTCTTT
many,TRBJ1-2,-,TRBV9,CASTGGAGNYGYTF,TGTGCCAGCACAGGTGGGGCGGGGAACTATGGCTACACCTTC
many,TRBJ2-7,-,TRBV6-2/TRBV6-3,CASRHHSRSGTPYEQYF,TGTGCCAGCAGACATCACTCCAGGTCAGGGACCCCCTACGAGCAGTACTTC
many,TRBJ1-4,TRBD1,TRBV28,CASRVQGVEKLFF,TGTGCCAGCAGGGTACAGGGGGTCGAAAAACTGTTTTTT
many,TRBJ2-5,-,TRBV2,CASTAGAAETQYF,TGTGCCAGTACCGCAGGGGCGGCGGAGACCCAGTACTTC
many,TRBJ1-3,-,TRBV9,CASSVDLGHGNTIYF,TGTGCCAGCAGCGTAGATCTAGGGCACGGAAACACCATATATTTT
many,TRBJ2-7,-,TRBV7-9,CASSLRQAPSYEQYF,TGTGCCAGCAGCTTACGACAGGCTCCTTCCTACGAGCAGTACTTC
many,TRBJ2-1,TRBD1,TRBV6-2/TRBV6-3,CASKKRQGVDEQFF,TGTGCCAGCAAAAAGCGACAGGGAGTTGATGAGCAGTTCTTC
many,TRBJ2-1,-,TRBV7-2,CASSLSRGIQFF,TGTGCCAGCAGCTTATCAAGGGGCATCCAGTTCTTC
many,TRBJ2-3,-,TRBV19,CASSGWGLSSTDTQYF,TGTGCCAGTAGCGGTTGGGGGCTCTCTAGCACAGATACGCAGTATTTT
many,TRBJ1-1,-,TRBV2,CASSRDLRDEAFF,TGTGCCAGCAGTCGTGACCTCAGGGATGAAGCTTTCTTT
many,TRBJ2-1,TRBD1,TRBV5-1,CASSAGQGVYNEQFF,TGCGCCAGCAGCGCGGGACAGGGGGTCTACAATGAGCAGTTCTTC
many,TRBJ2-5,-,TRBV2,CASSPKNQGAETQYF,TGTGCCAGCAGTCCAAAGAATCAGGGAGCCGAGACCCAGTACTTC
many,TRBJ1-1,-,TRBV2,CASSEEDSTPNTEAFF,TGTGCCAGCAGTGAAGAAGACAGCACCCCTAACACTGAAGCTTTCTTT
many,TRBJ1-4,-,TRBV5-1,CASSLVPGTSTNEKLFF,TGCGCCAGCAGCTTGGTCCCGGGAACTTCAACTAATGAAAAACTGTTTTTT
many,TRBJ2-1,-,TRBV5-1,CASSFGTYNEQFF,TGCGCCAGCAGCTTCGGGACCTACAATGAGCAGTTCTTC
few,TRBJ1-4,-,TRBV18,CASSPGVPNGREKLFF,TGTGCCAGCTCACCGGGGGTTCCAAACGGACGGGAAAAACTGTTTTTT
many,TRBJ2-7,TRBD1,TRBV6-2/TRBV6-3,CASSPRTGAYEQYF,TGTGCCAGCAGTCCAAGGACAGGGGCGTACGAGCAGTACTTC
many,TRBJ2-7,TRBD2,TRBV2,CASSSGDSSYEQYF,TGTGCCAGCAGTAGCGGGGATAGCTCCTACGAGCAGTACTTC
many,TRBJ2-5,TRBD2,TRBV5-6,CASSLASGGQETQYF,TGTGCCAGCAGCTTGGCGTCGGGGGGCCAAGAGACCCAGTACTTC
many,TRBJ1-4,-,TRBV10-3,CAISDLGEKLFF,TGTGCCATCAGTGACCTTGGAGAAAAACTGTTTTTT
many,TRBJ2-1,-,TRBV20-1,CSSIDRWGGGNEQFF,TGCAGTTCCATAGATCGGTGGGGGGGCGGAAATGAGCAGTTCTTC
many,TRBJ2-3,TRBD2,TRBV4-1,CASSQGPGLTTLDTQYF,TGCGCCAGCAGCCAAGGGCCGGGACTAACGACTTTAGATACGCAGTATTTT
many,TRBJ2-2,-,TRBV11-2,CASSLIPTGGAGTGELFF,TGTGCCAGCAGCTTAATTCCAACGGGCGGGGCCGGCACCGGGGAGCTGTTTTTT
many,TRBJ2-7,TRBD2,TRBV5-1,CASSFGGGLTSHEQYF,TGCGCCAGCAGCTTCGGGGGGGGGCTGACCTCCCACGAGCAGTACTTC
many,TRBJ1-3,-,TRBV27,CASSLSSGVGNTIYF,TGTGCCAGCAGTTTATCATCAGGAGTTGGAAACACCATATATTTT
many,TRBJ2-7,-,TRBV20-1,CSARGGSTGTPFYEQYF,TGCAGTGCTAGAGGGGGTTCTACAGGTACCCCCTTTTACGAGCAGTACTTC
medium-sized,TRBJ2-1,-,TRBV5-5,CASSLAAGPSSYNEQFF,TGTGCCAGCAGCTTGGCGGCCGGCCCTAGCTCCTACAATGAGCAGTTCTTC
many,TRBJ1-2,-,TRBV29-1,CSVEEDKSYGYTF,TGCAGCGTTGAAGAAGACAAGAGCTATGGCTACACCTTC
-,TRBJ2-3,TRBD1,TRBV9,CASSVAPQGVLTDTQYF,TGTGCCAGCAGCGTAGCCCCACAGGGGGTCTTGACAGATACGCAGTATTTT
many,TRBJ1-5,-,TRBV5-6,CASSLDGTLNQPQHF,TGTGCCAGCAGCTTGGACGGAACGTTGAATCAGCCCCAGCATTTT
-,TRBJ2-5,TRBD1,TRBV6-1,CASSVLGGQGRETQYF,TGTGCCAGCAGTGTTTTGGGCGGACAGGGGCGAGAGACCCAGTACTTC